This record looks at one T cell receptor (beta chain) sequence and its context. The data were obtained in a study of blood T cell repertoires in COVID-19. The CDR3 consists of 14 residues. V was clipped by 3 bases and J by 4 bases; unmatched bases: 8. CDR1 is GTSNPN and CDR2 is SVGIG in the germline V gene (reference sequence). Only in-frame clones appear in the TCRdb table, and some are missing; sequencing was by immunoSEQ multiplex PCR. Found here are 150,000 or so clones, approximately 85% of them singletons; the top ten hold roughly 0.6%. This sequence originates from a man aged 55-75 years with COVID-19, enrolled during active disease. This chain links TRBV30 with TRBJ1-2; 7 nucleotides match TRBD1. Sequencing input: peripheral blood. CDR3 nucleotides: TGTGCCTGGAGCCTACAACAGGGGTCCTATGGCTACACCTTC. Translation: CAWSLQQGSYGYTF.